The entry below describes one T cell receptor (beta chain). What it binds is not known. This entry belongs to a study of cytomegalovirus exposure and HLA in healthy donors. Study-level findings and limits: Usually a TCR sequence was rare, but some public TCRs were found in many donors. In all likelihood, a cluster of highly shared sequence variants was a sequencing artifact.

The study ran its PCR with 60 Vbeta and 13 Jbeta primers. Sequencing used immunoSEQ multiplex PCR; TCRdb keeps in-frame clones, though not all of them. The data show about 200,000 clones, roughly 90% seen once. The J segment lost 6 bases and the V segment lost 7 bases, leaving 7 bases of the junction unmatched. Germline V lookup: CDR1 MNHNS, CDR2 SASEGT. The CDR3 has 14 residues. Sequenced input: PBMCs. This chain joins TRBV6-1 and TRBJ2-2; 8 bases fit TRBD2. The TCR comes from a woman aged 25-40 years in good health and CMV-seronegative. CDR3 nucleotides: TGTGCCAGCATCGATCCGGGGGGGTCCGGGGAGCTGTTTTTT. Its translation is CASIDPGGSGELFF.